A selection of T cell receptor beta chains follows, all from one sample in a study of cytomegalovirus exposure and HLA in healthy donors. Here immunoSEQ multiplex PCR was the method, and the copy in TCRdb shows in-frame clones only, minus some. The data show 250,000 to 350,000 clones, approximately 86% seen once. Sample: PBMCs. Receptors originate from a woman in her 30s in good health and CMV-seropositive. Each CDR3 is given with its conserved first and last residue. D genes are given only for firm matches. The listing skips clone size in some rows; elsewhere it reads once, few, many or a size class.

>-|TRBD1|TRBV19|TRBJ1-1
CASSIETGAEAFF
TGTGCCAGTAGTATAGAAACAGGGGCTGAAGCTTTCTTT
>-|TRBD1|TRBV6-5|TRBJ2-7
CASSSSSGGGYEQYF
TGTGCCAGCAGTAGCAGCTCAGGGGGCGGCTACGAGCAGTACTTC
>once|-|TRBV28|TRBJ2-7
CASSSPVARGSYEQYF
TGTGCCAGCAGTTCCCCCGTGGCGAGGGGTTCCTACGAGCAGTACTTC
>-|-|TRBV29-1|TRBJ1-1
CSVIGVSVTEAFF
TGCAGCGTTATAGGGGTATCGGTCACTGAAGCTTTCTTT
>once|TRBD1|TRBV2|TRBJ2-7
CASRDSPYEQYF
TGTGCCAGTCGGGACAGCCCCTACGAGCAGTACTTC
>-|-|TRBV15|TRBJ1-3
CATSSRGAGSGNTIYF
TGTGCCACCAGCTCAAGGGGGGCCGGCTCTGGAAACACCATATATTTT
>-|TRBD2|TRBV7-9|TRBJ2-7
CASSLGGGNLNEQYF
TGTGCCAGCAGCTTAGGCGGGGGGAATTTGAACGAGCAGTACTTC
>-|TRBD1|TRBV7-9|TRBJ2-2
CASSREPQGEPGELFF
TGTGCCAGCAGCCGAGAGCCGCAGGGGGAACCCGGGGAGCTGTTTTTT
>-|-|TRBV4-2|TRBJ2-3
CASSQTGPYGESTDTQYF
TGTGCCAGCAGCCAGACCGGACCCTACGGGGAGAGCACAGATACGCAGTATTTT
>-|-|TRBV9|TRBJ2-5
CASSVEWRGTETQYF
TGTGCCAGCAGCGTAGAATGGAGAGGAACAGAGACCCAGTACTTC
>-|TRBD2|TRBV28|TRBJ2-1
CASSLSGRPYNEQFF
TGTGCCAGCAGTCTTAGCGGGAGACCCTACAATGAGCAGTTCTTC
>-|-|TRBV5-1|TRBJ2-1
CASSLVNYNEQFF
TGCGCCAGCAGCTTGGTGAACTACAATGAGCAGTTCTTC
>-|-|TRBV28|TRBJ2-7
CASSFRAAAVLNIHEQYF
TGTGCCAGCAGTTTTCGGGCAGCAGCGGTACTTAACATCCACGAGCAGTACTTC
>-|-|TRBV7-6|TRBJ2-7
CASSHTGPYEQYF
TGTGCCAGCAGCCATACAGGGCCCTACGAGCAGTACTTC
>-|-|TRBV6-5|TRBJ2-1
CASSPPGLKGCEQFF
TGTGCCAGCAGTCCTCCCGGACTGAAGGGATGTGAGCAGTTCTTC
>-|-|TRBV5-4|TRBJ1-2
CASSLVGPALGYTF
TGTGCCAGCAGCTTGGTGGGGCCCGCTTTGGGCTACACCTTC
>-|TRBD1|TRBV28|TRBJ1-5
CASSLETGFNQPQHF
TGTGCCAGCAGTTTAGAGACAGGGTTCAATCAGCCCCAGCATTTT
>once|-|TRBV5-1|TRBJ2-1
CASSFGGSNYNEQFF
TGCGCCAGCAGCTTCGGCGGATCCAACTACAATGAGCAGTTCTTC
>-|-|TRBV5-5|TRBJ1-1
CASSSVAGVNTEAFF
TGTGCCAGCAGCTCCGTCGCAGGAGTGAACACTGAAGCTTTCTTT
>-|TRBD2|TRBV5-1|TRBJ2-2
CASAGGRGRPSWAGELFF
TGCGCCAGCGCCGGGGGGCGCGGGAGGCCCTCATGGGCCGGGGAGCTGTTTTTT
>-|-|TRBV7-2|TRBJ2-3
CASSGRAGTDTQYF
TGTGCCAGCAGTGGGCGGGCAGGCACAGATACGCAGTATTTT
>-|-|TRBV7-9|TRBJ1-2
CASSLANYGYTF
TGTGCCAGCAGCTTAGCTAACTATGGCTATACCTTC
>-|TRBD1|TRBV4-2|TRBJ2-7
CASSQRQGYYEQYF
TGTGCCAGCAGCCAAAGACAGGGATATTACGAGCAGTACTTC
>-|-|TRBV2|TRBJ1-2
CASSEGGSYVGYTF
TGTGCCAGCAGTGAAGGCGGTTCCTATGTTGGCTACACCTTC
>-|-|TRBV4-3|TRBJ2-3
CASGGAGTQYF
TGCGCCAGCGGGGGGGCGGGTACGCAGTATTTT
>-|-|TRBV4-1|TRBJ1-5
CASSREKAGNQPQHF
TGCGCCAGCAGCCGGGAGAAAGCTGGCAATCAGCCCCAGCATTTT
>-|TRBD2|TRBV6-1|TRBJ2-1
CASSGKRSGRGDEQFF
TGTGCCAGCAGTGGGAAGAGGAGCGGGAGAGGCGATGAGCAGTTCTTC
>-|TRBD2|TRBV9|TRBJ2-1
CASSVEGSGRGTNEQFF
TGTGCCAGCAGCGTAGAGGGTAGCGGGAGAGGGACGAATGAGCAGTTCTTC
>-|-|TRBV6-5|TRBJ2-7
CASSYRPGFYEQYF
TGTGCCAGCAGTTACCGGCCAGGGTTCTACGAGCAGTACTTC
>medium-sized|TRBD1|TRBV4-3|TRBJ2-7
CASSQDPGTGGNEQYF
TGCGCCAGCAGCCAAGACCCCGGGACAGGGGGCAACGAGCAGTACTTC
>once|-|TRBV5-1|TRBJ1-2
CASSLDKSGLYGYTF
TGCGCCAGCAGCTTGGACAAAAGCGGACTATATGGCTACACCTTC
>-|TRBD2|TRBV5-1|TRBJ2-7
CASSSTGTSGRIYEQYF
TGCGCCAGCAGCTCAACCGGGACTAGCGGGAGGATCTACGAGCAGTACTTC
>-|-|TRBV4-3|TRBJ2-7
CASSQAHTFTYEQYF
TGCGCCAGCAGCCAAGCCCACACCTTTACCTACGAGCAGTACTTC
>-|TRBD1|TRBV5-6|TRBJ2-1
CASIRTGSYNEQFF
TGTGCCAGCATCAGGACAGGGTCCTACAATGAGCAGTTCTTC
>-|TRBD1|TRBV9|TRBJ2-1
CASSVDRTGGYNEQFF
TGTGCCAGCAGCGTAGATAGGACAGGGGGCTACAATGAGCAGTTCTTC
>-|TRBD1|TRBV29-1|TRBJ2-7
CSVETPGQGDHEQYF
TGCAGCGTTGAAACGCCGGGACAGGGAGACCACGAGCAGTACTTC
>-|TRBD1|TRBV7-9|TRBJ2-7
CASSSEDRAIEQYF
TGTGCCAGCAGCTCCGAGGACAGGGCGATCGAGCAGTACTTC
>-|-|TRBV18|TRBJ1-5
CASSRTQGERNQPQHF
TGTGCCAGCTCACGCACACAGGGAGAAAGGAATCAGCCCCAGCATTTT
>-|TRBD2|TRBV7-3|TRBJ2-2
CASSAEGLATGELFF
TGTGCCAGCAGCGCCGAAGGACTAGCGACAGGGGAGCTGTTTTTT
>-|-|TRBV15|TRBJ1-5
CATSREGTPNQPQHF
TGTGCCACCAGCAGAGAGGGGACACCCAATCAGCCCCAGCATTTT
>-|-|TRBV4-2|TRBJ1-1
CASSQDSGQAGTEAFF
TGTGCCAGCAGCCAAGATTCTGGGCAGGCGGGCACTGAAGCTTTCTTT
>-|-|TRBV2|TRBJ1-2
CASSEQKIRQSYGYTF
TGTGCCAGCAGTGAGCAAAAAATTCGACAGAGCTATGGCTACACCTTC
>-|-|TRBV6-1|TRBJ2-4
CASSARTAQKNIQYF
TGTGCCAGCAGTGCCAGGACAGCGCAAAAAAACATTCAGTACTTC
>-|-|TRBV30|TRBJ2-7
CAWRDGVSYEQYF
TGTGCCTGGAGGGACGGAGTCTCCTACGAGCAGTACTTC
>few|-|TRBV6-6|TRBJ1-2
CASSLGTEGYGYTF
TGTGCCAGCAGTTTAGGGACCGAGGGCTATGGCTACACCTTC
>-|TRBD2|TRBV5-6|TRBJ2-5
CASSLGGLAQETQYF
TGTGCCAGCAGCTTGGGGGGACTAGCCCAAGAGACCCAGTACTTC
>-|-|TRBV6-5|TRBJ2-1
CASSYTEGLNEQFF
TGTGCCAGCAGTTACACAGAAGGTCTCAATGAGCAGTTCTTC
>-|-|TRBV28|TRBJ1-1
CASSFPRSGATEAFF
TGTGCCAGCAGTTTCCCGCGATCAGGGGCCACTGAAGCTTTCTTT
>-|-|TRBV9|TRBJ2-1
CASSVGRPSYNEQFF
TGTGCCAGCAGCGTAGGCAGACCCTCCTACAATGAGCAGTTCTTC
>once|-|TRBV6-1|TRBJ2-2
CASSDVGYRAGELFF
TGTGCCAGCAGTGATGTAGGGTATCGAGCCGGGGAGCTGTTTTTT